In this sample, the clone carrying this T cell receptor beta chain turned up a few times. Its antigen is currently unknown. Researchers prepared the TCRbeta library using unique molecular identifiers, the study reports. MiXCR was run by TCRdb on the PCR reads, yielding one entry per CDR3 protein. The data show tens of thousands of distinct CDR3 sequences, 5% to 6.5% seen once. The CDR3 is 17 amino acids. Germline V lookup: CDR1 MDHEN, CDR2 SYDVKM. V dropped 5 bases and J dropped 0; count of bases not matched to a gene: 9. The sample comes from a study of T-cell reconstitution after alpha-beta-depleted transplantation in children. The study, taken as a whole, reports: High day-60 TCRbeta diversity in some patients came from surviving recipient T cells and thymic progenitors.

The sample in question was PBMCs, mostly from graft donor cells, obtained 60 days after TCRalphabeta/CD19-depleted stem cell transplant. The chain employs TRBV28 and TRBJ2-7, with 11 bases lining up with TRBD1. The sequence derives from a female patient between 2 and 15 years old who had a stem cell transplant for aplastic anemia, so the T cells may come from the graft donor. The CDR3 sequence is CASSRTGGGQSSYEQYF. DNA for the CDR3: TGTGCCAGCAGTCGGACAGGGGGCGGTCAAAGCTCCTACGAGCAGTACTTC.